This section outlines one T cell receptor beta chain sequence together with its context. Its antigen has not been determined. The record has no base qualities; no much larger clone is one base away. The collaborating institutions used their own protocols to collect whole blood in K2EDTA tubes. For TCRbeta analysis, collaborators shipped samples as frozen whole blood, isolated PBMCs, or DNA extracted from either of those sample types. The sample comes from a study of blood T cell repertoires in COVID-19 (TCRdb year 2020). With respect to the entire study: Collaborator samples came from the United States, Italy and Spain and covered acute and convalescent phases of COVID-19. The prospective study material was composed of cDNA or gDNA derived from T cells, B-cell-depleted T cells, or PBMCs. Deeply sampled blood TCRbeta repertoires from subjects exposed to, actively infected with, or recovered from COVID-19 were included in the dataset. A freely available public database, intended as a resource for researchers studying the immune response to SARS-CoV-2, is where the repertoires were released. Samples came from the ongoing ImmuneRACE study (first 160 participants) plus 1,254 subjects from 6 global collaborators. Nearly every sample came with metadata listing a de-identified subject ID, COVID-19 status, age in years and sex. HLA class I and class II types, where available, came from metadata supplied by the sample provider rather than from assay-based typing. The full study reports these points: The amount of clinical and demographic metadata varied by source and participant and was provided uncurated.

CDR1 and CDR2 were assigned from the germline V gene (reference sequence) as MNHEY and SMNVEV. The junction shows trimming of 5 bases on V and 4 bases on J, plus 14 bases between the germline ends. The CDR3 covers 14 residues, taking in both the cysteine and the phenylalanine. Just CDR3 DNA is preserved here, 42 bases in frame from base 1. TCRbeta CDR3 regions were amplified from genomic DNA by means of the immunoSEQ Assay, a bias-controlled multiplex PCR. The study's processing was this. Nucleated cell counts per sample were estimated from amplification of reference gene primers within the assay. To quantify the absolute abundance of each unique TCRbeta CDR3 rearrangement, sequence reads were collapsed and filtered. For each sample, productive Simpson clonality was calculated by taking the square root of Simpson's diversity index across productive rearrangements. In TCRdb, the immuneACCESS table is reduced to in-frame sequences with V and J assigned. These tables do not hold every clone; where another copy was compared, an unresolved V gene accounts for under half, and the others remain unexplained. V, J and clone size derive from that table, while D and trimming were established from the DNA sequence. The sample yields 250,000 to 400,000 clones; around 90% were counted once. Of the sample, 1% falls within the top ten clones.

The rearrangement combines TRBV27 with TRBJ1-1, with TRBD1 as a weak D call on 5 bases. This sequence originates from a middle-aged man with active or convalescent COVID-19. The sequenced sample consisted of peripheral blood. The DNA sequence is as follows: TGTGCCAGCAGTAGGGGAAAGGTATCCACTGAAGCTTTCTTT. Its protein reads: CASSRGKVSTEAFF.